What follows are 27 T cell receptor beta chains derived from one specimen sequenced in a study of cytomegalovirus exposure and HLA in healthy donors. The primer mix had 60 Vbeta and 13 Jbeta primers. Only in-frame clones appear in the TCRdb table, and some are missing; sequencing was by immunoSEQ multiplex PCR. Of over 150,000 clones listed, approximately 62% are singletons. Material: PBMCs. Every receptor here comes from a man between 45 and 60 years old in good health and CMV-seronegative.

This chain links TRBV11-1 with TRBJ1-6; TRBD1 matches at 9 bases. V shed 6 bases and J 10 bases; nucleotides not matched to a gene: 13. This CDR3 spans 16 amino acids. Per the germline V gene, CDR1 is SGHAT and CDR2 is FQDESV (reference sequence). The chain's CDR3 is CASRERGTGQKSPLHF. Here the CDR3 DNA reads TGTGCCAGCAGAGAAAGAGGGACAGGGCAGAAGTCACCCCTCCACTTT.

Written as DNA, the CDR3 is TGTGCCAGCAGCCCCCGACATTCCAACACTGAAGCTTTCTTT. Translated, it gives CASSPRHSNTEAFF. The V call is TRBV9, the J call TRBJ1-1, with D unresolved. In germline, CDR1 is SGDLS, CDR2 YYNGEE. The V end lost 4 bases, the J end lost 2 bases, and 12 bases lay between the germline ends. The CDR3 contains 14 residues. The full variable domain, rest sourced from reference TRBV9 and TRBJ1-1, is DSGVTQTPKHLITATGQRVTLRCSPRSGDLSVYWYQQSLDQGLQFLIQYYNGEERAKGNILERFSAQQFPDLHSELNLSSLELGDSALYFCASSPRHSNTEAFFGQGTRLTVV.

J is TRBJ1-1 and V is TRBV2; D is unresolved. The CDR3 loop spans 14 amino acids. From germline, CDR1 is SNHLY and CDR2 FYNNEI. V lost 1 base and J lost 11, with 17 bases in between. The CDR3: CASSEDLGRPWAFF. In DNA, the CDR3 is TGTGCCAGCAGTGAAGACCTAGGGAGGCCTTGGGCTTTCTTT.

The chain couples TRBV5-1 to TRBJ2-7; TRBD1 aligns across 9 bases. The V gene's germline CDR1 is SGHRS and CDR2 YFSETQ. Unmatched junction bases numbered 4, after V lost 0 bases and J lost 3 bases. The CDR3 contains 15 residues. CDR3 in amino acids: CASSLGDRAHYEQYF. The CDR3 DNA reads as TGCGCCAGCAGCTTGGGGGACAGGGCACACTACGAGCAGTACTTC.

The rearrangement uses TRBV6-5 and TRBJ1-1, with TRBD1 identical over 7 bases. Per the germline V gene, CDR1 is MNHEY and CDR2 is SVGAGI. J lost 0 bases, V lost 7 bases, and 8 bases had no gene match. This CDR3 is 15 amino acids long. The CDR3 spells CASTNLDRVNTEAFF. The CDR3 DNA is TGTGCCAGCACCAACCTCGACAGGGTGAACACTGAAGCTTTCTTT.

V and J are TRBV7-2 and TRBJ1-1, with D possibly being TRBD1 (5 bases). This CDR3 comprises 13 residues. Trimming removed 5 bases at V and 8 bases at J, with 15 bases between. Germline V gene lookup returns CDR1 SGHTA and CDR2 FQGNSA. The CDR3 nucleotides are TGTGCCAGCAGCGATGGAGGGGTTAAGGAAGCTTTCTTT. Translation gives CASSDGGVKEAFF.

V usage is TRBV7-6 and J usage is TRBJ1-1; tentatively, D is TRBD1 (5 bases). Germline loops: CDR1 SGHVS, CDR2 FNYEAQ. The V end lost 3 bases, the J end lost 7 bases, and 6 bases lay between the germline ends. This CDR3 has 11 amino acids. The CDR3 sequence: CASSLGGEAFF. In DNA, the CDR3 is TGTGCCAGCAGCTTGGGGGGTGAAGCTTTCTTT.

The sample holds a few counts of this clone. J is TRBJ1-5 and V is TRBV28; 7 bases are a match to TRBD1. The CDR3 totals 19 residues. Trimming at V came to 6 bases and at J to 4 bases, leaving 21 bases not matched to a gene. CDR1 is MDHEN, CDR2 SYDVKM, per germline. The CDR3 DNA reads TGTGCCAGCAGCGGGACAGCCAGCCCGGGCGATGGGGGAAATCAGCCCCAGCATTTT. This sequence encodes CASSGTASPGDGGNQPQHF.

Comment on this clone: The germline gene is not matched at one end of the junction; a read error may be the cause. The chain carries TRBV7-9 and TRBJ2-7; D is perhaps TRBD1 (7 bases). The CDR3 runs to 15 residues. The germline V gene encodes CDR1 SEHNR and CDR2 FQNEAQ (reference sequence). The CDR3 is CASSLGPGGNYERYF. Here the CDR3 DNA reads TGTGCCAGCAGCTTAGGGCCAGGGGGGAACTACGAGCGGTACTTC.

The rearrangement uses TRBV5-6 and TRBJ1-2; the D is unclear. Germline loops: CDR1 SGHDT, CDR2 YYEEEE. The V gene lost 1 base and the J gene lost 4 bases, with 11 bases spanning the gap. The CDR3 length is 14 residues. This CDR3 is CASSLSSGVYGYTF. CDR3 DNA: TGTGCCAGCAGCTTGTCTTCCGGGGTCTATGGCTACACCTTC.

The rearrangement uses TRBV6-1 and TRBJ2-3; D gene unclear. The germline V gene encodes CDR1 MNHNS and CDR2 SASEGT. This CDR3 spans 14 amino acids. The V end lost 5 bases, the J end lost 0 bases, and 9 bases lay between the germline ends. The CDR3 DNA is TGTGCCAGCAGTCAGGATCCTAGCACAGATACGCAGTATTTT. Protein sequence: CASSQDPSTDTQYF.

The J gene is TRBJ2-3, the V gene TRBV15; D perhaps matches TRBD1 (6 bases). Looked up from germline, CDR1 is LNHNV and CDR2 is YYDKDF (reference sequence). Trimming removed 0 bases from V and 6 bases from J, with 25 bases in between. The CDR3 contains 19 residues. CDR3 sequence reads: CATSRDRRRGAGATDTQYF. As DNA, the CDR3 is TGTGCCACCAGCAGAGATAGGAGGCGTGGGGCAGGGGCGACGGATACGCAGTATTTT.

This chain connects TRBV7-6 to TRBJ1-5, with unresolved D. The CDR3 covers 13 residues. Germline assignment: CDR1 SGHVS and CDR2 FNYEAQ. V dropped 3 bases and J dropped 4 bases, with 7 bases sitting between them. CDR3 sequence: CASSFESNQPQHF. The CDR3, as DNA: TGTGCCAGCAGCTTCGAGAGTAATCAGCCCCAGCATTTT.

The chain joins TRBV13 to TRBJ2-5, with D possibly being TRBD1 (5 bases). V lost 5 bases and J 0 bases, leaving 19 bases between the germline ends. CDR3 length: 17 amino acids. Per germline, CDR1 PRHDT and CDR2 FYEKMQ (reference sequence). The CDR3 reads CASSTGFPRRYQETQYF. The CDR3, as DNA: TGTGCCAGCAGCACAGGATTCCCGCGAAGGTACCAAGAGACCCAGTACTTC. Full variable domain (remainder filled in from reference TRBV13 and TRBJ2-5): AAGVIQSPRHLIKEKRETATLKCYPIPRHDTVYWYQQGPGQDPQFLISFYEKMQSDKGSIPDRFSAQQFSDYHSELNMSSLELGDSALYFCASSTGFPRRYQETQYFGPGTRLLVL.

The V and J genes are TRBV19 and TRBJ1-5; D perhaps matches TRBD1 (5 bases). The CDR3 runs to 15 residues. Trimming took off 5 bases at V and 5 bases at J, with 16 bases between the two ends. CDR1 is LNHDA and CDR2 is SQIVND in the germline V gene (reference sequence). The CDR3 nucleotides are TGTGCCAGTAGTGAACTGGCAGGGTTCGATCAGCCCCAGCATTTT. Protein product: CASSELAGFDQPQHF.

This CDR3 reads CASSLERQGWIKETQYF. The CDR3 DNA follows: TGTGCCAGCAGTTTAGAGAGGCAGGGATGGATTAAAGAGACCCAGTACTTC. J is TRBJ2-5 and V is TRBV28; tentatively, D is TRBD1 (5 bases). V was pared by 2 bases and J by 3 bases, with 19 bases between. Per the germline V gene, CDR1 is MDHEN and CDR2 is SYDVKM. This CDR3 is built from 17 residues.

The chain links TRBV10-3 to TRBJ1-3; D possibly corresponds to TRBD1 (6 bases). Germline CDR1 is ENHRY and CDR2 is SYGVKD. With 2 bases removed from V and 4 bases from J, the gap between germline ends came to 9 bases. This CDR3 has 14 amino acids. CDR3 sequence: CAISEAGQGNTIYF. CDR3 in DNA: TGTGCCATCAGTGAGGCAGGACAGGGAAACACCATATATTTT.

This chain joins TRBV10-2 and TRBJ1-6, with D possibly matching TRBD1 (5 bases). The V and J ends lost 11 bases and 7 bases respectively, with 15 bases between them. This CDR3 has 13 residues. Germline V gene sequence: CDR1 WSHSY, CDR2 SAAADI. CDR3: CACWGEVNSPLHF. As DNA, the CDR3 is TGCGCCTGTTGGGGCGAGGTAAATTCACCCCTCCACTTT.

This clone has just a few counts. The DNA of the CDR3 is TGCGCCAGCAGCTTGGAACAGGGTTTTACTGAAGCTTTCTTT. Translation: CASSLEQGFTEAFF. V gene TRBV5-1 combines with J gene TRBJ1-1; maybe TRBD1 (6 bases). CDR1 SGHRS and CDR2 YFSETQ come from the germline V gene. V lost 0 bases, J lost 5 bases, and 11 bases lay in between. The CDR3 length is 14 residues.

This chain joins TRBV20-1 and TRBJ2-5, with D perhaps matching TRBD1 (5 bases). The ends were cut back, 6 bases at V and 5 bases at J, with 10 bases in the middle. The CDR3 contains 11 residues. Germline V gene sequence: CDR1 DFQATT, CDR2 SNEGSKA (reference sequence). The CDR3 reads CSAGVRETQYF. CDR3 nucleotides: TGCAGTGCAGGGGTCAGGGAGACCCAGTACTTC.

This clone was detected a few times. V and J are TRBV27 and TRBJ1-5, with unresolved D. Trimming stripped 0 bases from V and 5 bases from J, with 17 bases between. Germline V lookup: CDR1 MNHEY, CDR2 SMNVEV (reference sequence). The CDR3 is made up of 17 amino acids. The CDR3 protein is CASSLSVSFLGDQPQHF. The CDR3 DNA sequence: TGTGCCAGCAGTTTATCGGTCTCTTTTCTCGGGGATCAGCCCCAGCATTTT.

The chain recombines TRBV6-5 with TRBJ1-2; 8 positions agree with TRBD1. CDR1 and CDR2 (germline): MNHEY, SVGAGI. This CDR3 has 15 residues. V dropped 5 bases and J dropped 3; count of bases not matched to a gene: 8. The DNA of the CDR3 is TGTGCCAGCAGTGCCGAGACAGGGGCCCACTATGGCTACACCTTC. This codes for CASSAETGAHYGYTF.

The chain uses TRBV6-5 and TRBJ2-6, with D possibly matching TRBD1 (5 bases). Germline loops: CDR1 MNHEY, CDR2 SVGAGI. Trimming took 5 bases from V and 1 from J, leaving 9 bases between them. There are 15 residues in the CDR3. CDR3 nucleotide sequence: TGTGCCAGCAGTAGTCGACAGTCTGGGGCCAACGTCCTGACTTTC. Translation gives CASSSRQSGANVLTF.

This chain links TRBV7-8 with TRBJ2-2; 10 bases are a match to TRBD1. J lost 6 bases, V lost 5 bases, and 9 bases had no gene match. The length of the CDR3 is 16 residues. The V gene's germline CDR1 is SGHVS and CDR2 FQNEAQ. Here the CDR3 DNA reads TGTGCCAGCAGCCCTTCGACAGGGGGCGCGGCCGGGGAGCTGTTTTTT. Encoded protein: CASSPSTGGAAGELFF. The complete variable domain, with remaining parts taken from reference TRBV7-8 and TRBJ2-2, reads GAGVSQSPRYKVAKRGQDVALRCDPISGHVSLFWYQQALGQGPEFLTYFQNEAQLDKSGLPSDRFFAERPEGSVSTLKIQRTQQEDSAVYLCASSPSTGGAAGELFFGEGSRLTVL.

The V gene is TRBV18, the J gene TRBJ2-7; 9 bases match TRBD1. This CDR3 is 15 amino acids long. Germline values: CDR1 KGHSH, CDR2 LQKENI. With 1 base clipped from V and 6 bases from J, the junction kept 7 bases outside the gene matches. CDR3 sequence: CASSPQGQGTIEQYF. The CDR3 nucleotides are TGTGCCAGCTCACCACAGGGACAGGGAACTATCGAGCAGTACTTC.

This rearrangement joins TRBV7-2 to TRBJ2-7; 13 nucleotides align to TRBD2. Germline-derived CDR1 and CDR2 are SGHTA and FQGNSA. The CDR3 runs 16 residues. Trimming took 2 bases from V and 2 from J; bases not matched to a gene: 3. The CDR3 loop reads CASSLRLAGGPYEQYF. Written as DNA, the CDR3 is TGTGCCAGCAGCTTAAGACTAGCGGGGGGACCCTACGAGCAGTACTTC.

The chain joins TRBV14 to TRBJ1-3; perhaps TRBD1 as D (5 bases). This CDR3 has 16 amino acids. V lost 5 bases and J 0 bases, leaving 14 bases between the germline ends. Germline V gene data show CDR1 as SGHDN and CDR2 as FVKESK. CDR3 sequence reads: CASSAQARASGNTIYF. The CDR3 bases are TGTGCCAGCAGCGCCCAGGCCAGGGCCTCTGGAAACACCATATATTTT. The full variable domain, completed using reference TRBV14 and TRBJ1-3, is EAGVTQFPSHSVIEKGQTVTLRCDPISGHDNLYWYRRVMGKEIKFLLHFVKESKQDESGMPNNRFLAERTGGTYSTLKVQPAELEDSGVYFCASSAQARASGNTIYFGEGSWLTVV.